This TCR beta chain stems from a study of OX40 agonist ivuxolimab in advanced cancers. Turning to the study itself: Mean age 60 years, range 23 to 79; about 81% male.

The ends were cut back, 6 bases at V and 4 bases at J, with 18 bases in the middle. CDR1 and CDR2 (germline): SQVTM, ANQGSEA. This CDR3 contains 14 residues. Findings and limits, study-wide: Which antigen the expanded peripheral T cells recognized is unknown. Among patients with partial responses at 0.1-3.0 mg/kg, clonal expansion was among the lowest.

Assay used: immunoSEQ multiplex PCR; TCRdb lists only in-frame clones, some missing. The sample has over 65,000 clones; almost 85% are singletons. This clone occurred once. Its target is unknown. The V gene is TRBV29-1, the J gene TRBJ2-5; weak D call: TRBD2 (5 bases). The receptor comes from an adult with an advanced solid tumor such as melanoma, head and neck, liver or kidney cancer. Source: CD4+ or CD8+ T cells sorted from blood, taken in a trial of the OX40 agonist ivuxolimab. This CDR3 reads CSVIILGRGETQYF. CDR3 nucleotides: TGCAGCGTGATTATACTAGGACGAGGAGAGACCCAGTACTTC.